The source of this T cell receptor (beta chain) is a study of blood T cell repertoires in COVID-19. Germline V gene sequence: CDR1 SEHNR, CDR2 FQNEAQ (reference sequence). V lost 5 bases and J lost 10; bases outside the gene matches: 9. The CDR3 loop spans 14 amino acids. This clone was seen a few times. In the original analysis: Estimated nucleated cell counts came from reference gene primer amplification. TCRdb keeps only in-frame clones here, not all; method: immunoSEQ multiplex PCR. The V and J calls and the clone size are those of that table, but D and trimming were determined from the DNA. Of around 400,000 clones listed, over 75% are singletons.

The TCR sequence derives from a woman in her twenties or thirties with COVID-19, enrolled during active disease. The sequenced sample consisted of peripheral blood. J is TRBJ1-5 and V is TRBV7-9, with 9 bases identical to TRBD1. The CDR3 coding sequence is TGTGCCAGCAGCCTCGGGACAGGGAGTAGTCCCCAGCATTTT. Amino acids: CASSLGTGSSPQHF. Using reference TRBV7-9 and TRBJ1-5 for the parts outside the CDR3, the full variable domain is DTGVSQNPRHKITKRGQNVTFRCDPISEHNRLYWYRQTLGQGPEFLTYFQNEAQLEKSRLLSDRFSAERPKGSFSTLEIQRTEQGDSAMYLCASSLGTGSSPQHFGDGTRLSIL.